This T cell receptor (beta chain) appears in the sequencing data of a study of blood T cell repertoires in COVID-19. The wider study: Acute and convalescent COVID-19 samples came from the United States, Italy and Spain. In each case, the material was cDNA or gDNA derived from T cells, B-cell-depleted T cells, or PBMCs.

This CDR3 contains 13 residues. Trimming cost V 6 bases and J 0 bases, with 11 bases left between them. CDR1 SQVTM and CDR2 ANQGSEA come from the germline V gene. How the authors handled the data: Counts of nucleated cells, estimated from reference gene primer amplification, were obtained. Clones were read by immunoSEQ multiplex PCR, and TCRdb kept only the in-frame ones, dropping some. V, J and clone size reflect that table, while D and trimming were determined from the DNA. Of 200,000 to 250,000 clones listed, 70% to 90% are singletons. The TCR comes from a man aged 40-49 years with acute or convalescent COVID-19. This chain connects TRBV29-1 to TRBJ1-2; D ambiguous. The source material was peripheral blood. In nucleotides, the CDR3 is TGCAGCGTCCCCATCCCAGCTAACTATGGCTACACCTTC. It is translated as CSVPIPANYGYTF.